The 12 T cell receptor beta chains below come from one sample, sequenced in a study of blood T cell repertoires in COVID-19 (dated by TCRdb to 2020 to 2021). Library preparation used the immunoSEQ multiplex PCR assay. TCRdb limited this immuneACCESS table to in-frame rearrangements with V and J called. A share of clones is missing; checked studies link under half to unresolved V genes, and the rest is unexplained. This sample holds a few hundred thousand clones; 80% to 85% were observed only once. In total, the top ten clones hold roughly 14% of the sample. Source material: peripheral blood. These receptor sequences come from a person aged 70 to 85 with COVID-19, enrolled during active disease.

The chain combines TRBV2 with TRBJ1-2; the D gene is possibly TRBD1 (6 bases). The V end lost 11 bases, the J end lost 8 bases, and 18 bases lay between the germline ends. The CDR3 extends over 12 amino acids. From germline, CDR1 is SNHLY and CDR2 FYNNEI. CDR3 nucleotides: TGTGCCGGAGAGACAGGCTTAGGGGGCTACACCTTC. Its protein product is CAGETGLGGYTF. Together with reference TRBV2 and TRBJ1-2, the CDR3 gives the full variable domain: EPEVTQTPSHQVTQMGQEVILRCVPISNHLYFYWYRQILGQKVEFLVSFYNNEISEKSEIFDDQFSVERPDGSNFTLKIRSTKLEDSAMYFCAGETGLGGYTFGSGTRLTVV.

The rearrangement links TRBV6-2 or TRBV6-3 to TRBJ2-5, with a weak D call TRBD2 (6 bases). The germline CDR1 and CDR2 sequences are MNHEY and SVGEGT. The CDR3 sequence is 17 residues long. The V gene lost 6 bases and the J gene lost 4 bases, with 24 bases spanning the gap. As DNA, the CDR3 is TGTGCCAGCAGCCCTCGACCGGAGGGGCTAATGGGAGAGACCCAGTACTTC. Protein: CASSPRPEGLMGETQYF.

The chain carries TRBV5-1 and TRBJ2-1; 15 positions agree with TRBD2. Germline loops: CDR1 SGHRS, CDR2 YFSETQ. The J segment lost 7 bases and the V segment lost 4 bases, leaving 9 bases of the junction unmatched. There are 17 residues in the CDR3. The CDR3 nucleotides are TGCGCCAGCAGCCCCGGGACTAGCGGGAGGTGGGGTAATGAGCAGTTCTTC. It yields the protein CASSPGTSGRWGNEQFF.

This rearrangement joins TRBV19 to TRBJ2-2; TRBD2 matches at 8 bases. Germline loops: CDR1 LNHDA, CDR2 SQIVND (reference sequence). Losses at the gene ends were 5 bases for V and 1 base for J; bases not matched to a gene: 6. This CDR3 region has 16 residues. The chain's CDR3 is CASSGPLAGNTGELFF. DNA of the CDR3: TGTGCCAGTAGTGGGCCGCTAGCGGGGAACACCGGGGAGCTGTTTTTT.

This sequence joins TRBV5-8 and TRBJ2-5; a possible D gene is TRBD1 (6 bases). This CDR3 is built from 14 residues. The V gene lost 3 bases and the J gene lost 6 bases, with 15 bases spanning the gap. Per germline, CDR1 SGHTS and CDR2 YDEGEE. CDR3 sequence reads: CASSSLDRRQTQYF. DNA of the CDR3: TGTGCCAGCAGCTCCCTCGACAGGCGGCAGACCCAGTACTTC. The whole variable domain, remainder taken from reference TRBV5-8 and TRBJ2-5, is EAGVTQSPTHLIKTRGQQATLRCSPISGHTSVYWYQQALGLGLQFLLWYDEGEERNRGNFPPRFSGRQFPNYSSELNVNALELEDSALYLCASSSLDRRQTQYFGPGTRLLVL.

This chain connects TRBV5-1 to TRBJ2-1; D may be TRBD1 (6 bases). This CDR3 region has 14 residues. Trimming pared 9 bases from V and 0 bases from J, leaving 13 bases between. Germline V gives CDR1 SGHRS, CDR2 YFSETQ. For the CDR3, the DNA is TGCGCCACCCAACAGGGCAGCTCCTACAATGAGCAGTTCTTC. It specifies CATQQGSSYNEQFF.

The chain joins TRBV6-2 or TRBV6-3 to TRBJ1-1; a weak D match, TRBD1 (6 bases). V was pared by 5 bases and J by 6 bases, with 13 bases between. CDR1 is MNHEY and CDR2 is SVGEGT in the germline V gene. The length of the CDR3 is 13 residues. The CDR3 region is CASSLIRGAEAFF. CDR3 sequence (DNA): TGTGCCAGCAGTCTCATCAGGGGAGCTGAAGCTTTCTTT.

This chain joins TRBV6-2 or TRBV6-3 and TRBJ2-1; TRBD2 matches 11 bases. V trimming: 0 bases; J trimming: 2 bases; junction bases outside the gene matches: 9. Germline-derived CDR1 and CDR2 are MNHEY and SVGEGT. The CDR3 sequence is 19 residues long. The CDR3 reads CASSYSIASGRITYNEQFF. In DNA, the CDR3 is TGTGCCAGCAGTTACTCGATAGCTAGCGGGAGGATAACCTACAATGAGCAGTTCTTC.

The chain carries TRBV29-1 and TRBJ1-1; D may be TRBD1 (6 bases). CDR1 and CDR2 (germline): SQVTM, ANQGSEA. The CDR3 length is 13 residues. The V end was cut by 8 bases, the J end by 1 base, with 14 bases between. The CDR3 nucleotides read TGCAGCTTCACCAGGACAGCGAACACTGAAGCTTTCTTT. Translating it yields CSFTRTANTEAFF.

This clone has just a few counts. The CDR3 coding sequence is TGTGCCAGCAGTTTACGGGGTAACTATGGCTACACCTTC. Its translation is CASSLRGNYGYTF. The chain recombines TRBV27 with TRBJ1-2, with unresolved D. The germline gives CDR1 MNHEY, CDR2 SMNVEV (reference sequence). With 2 bases removed from V and 1 base from J, the gap between germline ends came to 5 bases. CDR3 size: 13 residues.

A word on this clone: Other DNA sequences in the sample encode the same CDR3. This chain uses TRBV6-2 or TRBV6-3 with TRBJ2-7, with D possibly matching TRBD2 (5 bases). The germline gives CDR1 MNHEY, CDR2 SVGEGT. CDR3 size: 12 residues. V shed 5 bases and J shed 4 bases, with 9 bases lying between them. CDR3: CASSDRGYEQYF. CDR3 sequence (DNA): TGTGCCAGCAGTGACCGAGGGTACGAGCAGTACTTC.

V usage is TRBV6-5 and J usage is TRBJ1-6; 11 bases match TRBD1. The V segment lost 6 bases and the J segment 14 bases; nucleotides outside the gene matches: 9. The CDR3 loop spans 14 amino acids. Germline V CDR1 and CDR2: MNHEY, SVGAGI. CDR3 loop: CASSNRDRGFTLHF. The CDR3 region has the DNA TGTGCCAGCAGCAACCGGGACAGGGGGTTTACCCTCCACTTT.